The present entry profiles one TCR beta chain with its context. CDR1 WNHNN and CDR2 SYGVQD come from the germline V gene (reference sequence). The J segment lost 6 bases and the V segment lost 5 bases, leaving 5 bases of the junction unmatched. CDR3 size: 14 residues. The sample is drawn from a study of blood T cell repertoires in COVID-19. The method was immunoSEQ multiplex PCR; TCRdb's version includes in-frame clones alone and lacks a portion of them. The sample carries under 200,000 clones, roughly 81% recorded once. The chain combines TRBV10-1 with TRBJ2-1; TRBD1 aligns across 9 bases. The sample was peripheral blood. The receptor was derived from a woman aged 60-75 years with COVID-19, enrolled during active disease. The DNA of the CDR3 is TGCGCCAGCAGTCGAGGGACAGGGATCAATGAGCAGTTCTTC. Amino acid sequence: CASSRGTGINEQFF.